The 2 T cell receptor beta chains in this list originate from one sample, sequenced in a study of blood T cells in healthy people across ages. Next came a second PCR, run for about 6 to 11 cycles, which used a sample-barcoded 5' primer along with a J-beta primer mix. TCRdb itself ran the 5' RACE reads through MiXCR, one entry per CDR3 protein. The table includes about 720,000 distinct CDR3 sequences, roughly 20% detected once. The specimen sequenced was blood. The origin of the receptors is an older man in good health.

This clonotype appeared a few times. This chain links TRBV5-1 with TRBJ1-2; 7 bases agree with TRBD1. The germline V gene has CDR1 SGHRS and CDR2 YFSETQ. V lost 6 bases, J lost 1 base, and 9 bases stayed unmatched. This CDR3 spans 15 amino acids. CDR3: CASTPGGGINYGYTF. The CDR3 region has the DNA TGCGCCAGCACCCCAGGGGGAGGCATTAACTATGGCTACACCTTC.

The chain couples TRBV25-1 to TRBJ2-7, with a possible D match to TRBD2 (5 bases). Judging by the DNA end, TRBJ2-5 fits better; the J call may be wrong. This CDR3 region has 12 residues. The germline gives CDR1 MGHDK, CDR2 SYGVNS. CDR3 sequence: CASRGSQETQYF. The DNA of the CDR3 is TGTGCCAGCAGAGGGAGTCAAGAGACCCAGTACTTC.